This T cell receptor (beta chain) was found in a study of blood T cells in healthy people across ages. Drawing of peripheral blood yielded about 9.8 milliliters from each donor. A J-beta primer mix and a sample-barcoded 5' primer were used in a second PCR of about 7 to 12 cycles. Researchers report that a template-switch adaptor with 12 random nucleotides tagged each cDNA molecule. TCRdb fed the 5' RACE reads into MiXCR, producing one record per CDR3 protein. The sample consists of roughly 1.9 million distinct CDR3 sequences, 35% to 50% of them appearing once. Points from the study as a whole: Unsorted PBMCs blocked a conclusive comparison of naive and antigen-experienced cells.

This clonotype was seen a few times. Its antigen is not known. The CDR3 runs to 15 residues. The ends lost 0 bases at V and 7 bases at J; junction bases unmatched: 4. Per germline, CDR1 DFQATT and CDR2 SNEGSKA (reference sequence). The chain combines TRBV20-1 with TRBJ2-1; 12 bases fit TRBD2. This receptor was taken from a human donor in good health. The material sequenced was blood. This CDR3 reads CSARDLAGGPNEQFF. The CDR3 DNA is TGCAGTGCTAGAGATCTAGCGGGGGGGCCGAATGAGCAGTTCTTC.